The next 21 T cell receptor beta chains were all read from a single sample in a study of regulatory T cells in long-lasting Graves disease. Time point of the sample: newly diagnosed GD, antithyroid drugs for less than 3 months. PBMC-derived RNA was used for the TCR library. Sequencing libraries for TCR beta were prepared with iRepertoire HTBI primers and Arm-PCR of CDR3 regions. TCRdb independently ran MiXCR on the multiplex PCR reads; one entry per CDR3 protein. The sample holds 510,000 or so distinct CDR3 sequences, 12% seen once. This same sample was also taken into another study, of T cells in Graves' hyperthyroidism and ophthalmopathy.

The specimen comprised peripheral blood mononuclear cells (PBMCs), sampled at new diagnosis, from a patient treated with antithyroid drugs. Every receptor here comes from a woman in her 30s with Graves disease.

J is TRBJ2-7 and V is TRBV7-2, with a tentative D call TRBD2 (6 bases). This CDR3 comprises 19 residues. Per germline, CDR1 SGHTA and CDR2 FQGNSA. V lost 4 bases, J lost 2 bases, and 27 bases lay in between. CDR3 in amino acids: CASSSRGGYPGQITYEQYF. The CDR3 nucleotides are TGTGCCAGCAGCTCAAGGGGAGGCTATCCGGGGCAAATCACCTACGAGCAGTACTTC.

The V call is TRBV18, the J call TRBJ2-1; 14 bases fit TRBD2. Germline CDR1 is KGHSH and CDR2 is LQKENI. With V trimmed by 2 bases and J by 0 bases, 3 bases remained unmatched. This CDR3 is built from 18 residues. CDR3 bases: TGTGCCAGCTCACCAGGACTAGCGGGAGGAAGCTCCTACAATGAGCAGTTCTTC. It yields the protein CASSPGLAGGSSYNEQFF.

J is TRBJ2-7 and V is TRBV6-2 or TRBV6-3; 9 bases align to TRBD1. The CDR3 runs 15 residues. Germline V gene data show CDR1 as MNHEY and CDR2 as SVGEGT. The V and J ends lost 0 bases and 3 bases, in that order; junction bases with no gene match: 3. CDR3 residues: CASSYSGQGSYEQYF. In nucleotides, the CDR3 is TGTGCCAGCAGTTACTCGGGACAGGGTAGCTACGAGCAGTACTTC.

This clonotype was detected many times. V usage is TRBV19 and J usage is TRBJ1-2, with D perhaps TRBD1 (6 bases). The germline V gene has CDR1 LNHDA and CDR2 SQIVND (reference sequence). This CDR3 has 13 amino acids. Trimming shortened V by 5 bases and J by 4 bases, and 11 bases separated the two germline ends. CDR3 nucleotides: TGTGCCAGTAGTTGGACAGAGATCTATGGCTACACCTTC. Translated: CASSWTEIYGYTF.

In this sample, this clonotype turned up a few times. V is TRBV7-9 and J is TRBJ2-1, with 11 bases that match TRBD2. J lost 4 bases, V lost 5 bases, and 13 bases had no gene match. Germline CDR1 is SEHNR and CDR2 is FQNEAQ (reference sequence). This CDR3 is built from 18 residues. CDR3 sequence reads: CASSPLLIAGGKYNEQFF. The CDR3 region has the DNA TGTGCCAGCAGCCCCCTTTTAATAGCGGGAGGGAAATACAATGAGCAGTTCTTC.

This clonotype was seen at least ten times. The gene calls are TRBV19 and TRBJ1-1, with D perhaps matching TRBD1 (5 bases). Trimming cost V 6 bases and J 0 bases, with 14 bases left between them. Germline assignment: CDR1 LNHDA and CDR2 SQIVND (reference sequence). The CDR3 sequence is 15 residues long. CDR3 amino acids: CASRGEARMNTEAFF. The DNA of the CDR3 is TGTGCCAGTAGAGGGGAGGCAAGAATGAACACTGAAGCTTTCTTT.

This clonotype was seen a few times. The chain has TRBV18 and TRBJ1-2; no firm D call. Deletions cut 2 bases from V and 0 bases from J, with 10 bases between. Germline CDR1 KGHSH, CDR2 LQKENI. The CDR3 extends over 15 amino acids. The CDR3 nucleotides are TGTGCCAGCTCACCAAAAAACACTCCTAACTATGGCTACACCTTC. It translates to CASSPKNTPNYGYTF.

As regards this clonotype: Just one base apart from a much larger clone, this may be a read error. V and J are TRBV2 and TRBJ2-7, with a weak D call TRBD2 (6 bases). Germline CDR1 reads SNHLY; CDR2 reads FYNNEI. The V end was cut by 8 bases, the J end by 7 bases, with 21 bases between. The CDR3 runs 14 residues. Here the CDR3 reads CASSSASSYNEQYF. The CDR3, as DNA: TGTGCCAGCTCTAGCGCCAGCTCCTACAATGAGCAGTACTTC.

This clonotype was seen ten or more times. The gene calls are TRBV2 and TRBJ2-6, with D perhaps being TRBD1 or TRBD2 (5 bases each). The germline gives CDR1 SNHLY, CDR2 FYNNEI. V was shortened by 6 bases and J by 1 base, with 25 bases between the two germline ends. CDR3 size: 20 residues. The chain's CDR3 is CASRIQRDRRLLSGANVLTF. The CDR3 DNA sequence: TGTGCCAGCAGGATCCAAAGGGACCGCCGACTTTTGTCTGGGGCCAACGTCCTGACTTTC.

This clonotype occurred many times. The chain carries TRBV29-1 and TRBJ1-1; D not resolved. The germline V gene encodes CDR1 SQVTM and CDR2 ANQGSEA. The CDR3 consists of 14 residues. V lost 7 bases, J lost 0 bases, and 15 bases lay in between. In DNA, the CDR3 is TGCAGCGCCCTGCCCCGGTCCCTGAACACTGAAGCTTTCTTT. It translates to CSALPRSLNTEAFF.

Comments on this clonotype: Given a much more abundant clone one base away, this may be a read error. The genes are TRBV27 and TRBJ2-7; TRBD1 matches 9 bases. The CDR3 length is 15 residues. The junction had 11 bases not matched to a gene; V was cut back by 5 bases and J by 6 bases. Per the germline V gene, CDR1 is MNHEY and CDR2 is SMNVEV (reference sequence). The CDR3 coding sequence is TGTGCCAGCAGTGAGGCCGGGACAGGGTTCGGCGAGCAGTACTTC. It encodes CASSEAGTGFGEQYF.

In its sample, this clonotype was seen a few times. The J gene is TRBJ2-3, the V gene TRBV19, with D perhaps TRBD2 (5 bases). Germline assignment: CDR1 LNHDA and CDR2 SQIVND (reference sequence). Trimming took off 3 bases at V and 0 bases at J, with 16 bases between the two ends. The CDR3 is 17 amino acids. CDR3 sequence: CASSMTGAEHSTDTQYF. DNA for the CDR3: TGTGCCAGTAGTATGACCGGAGCGGAACACAGCACAGATACGCAGTATTTT.

This clonotype occurred many times. The rearrangement uses TRBV27 and TRBJ1-1; possibly TRBD1 for D (5 bases). Germline-derived CDR1 and CDR2 are MNHEY and SMNVEV (reference sequence). This CDR3 spans 13 amino acids. V was trimmed by 6 bases and J by 1 base, leaving 9 bases between them. CDR3 in amino acids: CASRDTPNTEAFF. For the CDR3, the DNA is TGTGCCAGCAGGGACACCCCGAACACTGAAGCTTTCTTT.

In its sample, this clonotype was seen many times. The chain recombines TRBV3-1 with TRBJ2-5; 8 bases align to TRBD2. CDR1 and CDR2 (germline): LGHDT, YNNKEL (reference sequence). Trimming cost V 6 bases and J 2 bases; bases outside gene matches: 11. The CDR3 contains 16 residues. This chain's CDR3 is CASSPNLAGGQETQYF. CDR3 coding DNA: TGTGCCAGCAGTCCGAACCTGGCGGGAGGACAAGAGACCCAGTACTTC.

This clonotype was counted ten times or more. The CDR3: CASSLIDEQFF. Here the CDR3 DNA reads TGTGCCAGCAGTTTAATTGATGAGCAGTTCTTC. The chain uses TRBV28 and TRBJ2-1; D is uncertain. Trimming cost V 2 bases and J 8 bases, with 4 bases left between them. CDR1 MDHEN and CDR2 SYDVKM come from the germline V gene. This CDR3 contains 11 residues.

This clonotype has at least ten counts. The J gene is TRBJ1-1, the V gene TRBV20-1; no firm D call. CDR1 DFQATT and CDR2 SNEGSKA come from the germline V gene (reference sequence). The CDR3 sequence is 14 residues long. The V gene lost 3 bases and the J gene lost 2 bases, with 13 bases spanning the gap. The CDR3 DNA reads TGCAGTGCTAGTCAGTGGGAGACCAACACTGAAGCTTTCTTT. This sequence encodes CSASQWETNTEAFF.

The rearrangement uses TRBV5-1 and TRBJ1-1, with a possible D match to TRBD1 (5 bases). CDR1 is SGHRS, CDR2 YFSETQ, per germline. CDR3 length equals 14 residues. Trimming shortened V by 0 bases and J by 4 bases, and 10 bases separated the two germline ends. In nucleotides, the CDR3 is TGCGCCAGCAGCTTGGTACCCGGGGGCACTGAAGCTTTCTTT. Encoded protein: CASSLVPGGTEAFF.

This clonotype was recorded many times. This chain connects TRBV6-1 to TRBJ2-7; 8 nucleotides align to TRBD1. Losses at the gene ends were 6 bases for V and 7 bases for J; bases not matched to a gene: 11. The CDR3 is made up of 14 amino acids. The germline V gene encodes CDR1 MNHNS and CDR2 SASEGT. The CDR3 is CASSPGRGLEEQYF. As DNA, the CDR3 is TGTGCCAGCAGCCCCGGCAGGGGGCTTGAGGAGCAGTACTTC.

This clonotype came up many times. CDR3 sequence: CASSVSPWGIQYF. CDR3 DNA sequence: TGTGCCAGCAGCGTATCCCCCTGGGGTATACAGTACTTC. V and J are TRBV9 and TRBJ2-7; D remains unclear. Germline lookup yields CDR1 SGDLS and CDR2 YYNGEE. V was shortened by 1 base and J by 10 bases, with 15 bases between the two germline ends. CDR3 size: 13 residues.

This rearrangement joins TRBV30 to TRBJ2-7; TRBD2 agrees at 11 bases. The CDR3 runs to 12 residues. The V gene's germline CDR1 is GTSNPN and CDR2 SVGIG (reference sequence). Losses at the gene ends were 5 bases for V and 3 bases for J; bases not matched to a gene: 0. The CDR3 DNA is TGTGCCTGGGGGACTAGCGGCTACGAGCAGTACTTC. As protein: CAWGTSGYEQYF.

This clonotype occurred many times. This sequence joins TRBV4-2 and TRBJ1-1; D gene unclear. Germline CDR1 and CDR2: LGHNA and YNFKEQ. V lost 1 base, J lost 3 bases, and 9 bases lay in between. The CDR3 is 14 residues long. In nucleotides, the CDR3 is TGTGCCAGCAGCCAAGGGGAGTCTGACACTGAAGCTTTCTTT. Amino acids: CASSQGESDTEAFF.